This T cell receptor beta chain was identified in a study of cytomegalovirus exposure and HLA in healthy donors. Study-wide points: An Asian-associated ancestry cluster reportedly showed fewer N-insertions than the approximately 700-donor mean in a later analysis. Sequencing likely generated an artifact that appeared as a cluster of highly shared sequence variants. Later, TCR association rates were found to vary by HLA locus, highest for DRB1 and lowest for HLA-C. Around 18,000 TCR beta sequences were associated with HLA alleles at 0.05 false discovery rate in a later analysis.

The V and J ends lost 6 bases and 11 bases respectively, with 18 bases between them. Germline V gene sequence: CDR1 PRHDT, CDR2 FYEKMQ (reference sequence). The CDR3 runs to 13 residues. Remarks on this clone: The target antigen is unknown.

With 60 Vbeta and 13 Jbeta primers, the PCR was carried out. This table comes from immunoSEQ multiplex PCR, and its TCRdb copy is limited to in-frame clones, with some not included. The sample consists of over 150,000 clones, roughly 79% of them appearing once. The source material was PBMCs. The chain links TRBV13 to TRBJ2-3, with D maybe TRBD1 (8 bases). The TCR comes from a male donor in good health and CMV-seropositive. CDR3 residues: CASSRTGGVGQYF. The CDR3 DNA sequence: TGTGCCAGCAGTCGCACAGGGGGGGTAGGGCAGTATTTT.